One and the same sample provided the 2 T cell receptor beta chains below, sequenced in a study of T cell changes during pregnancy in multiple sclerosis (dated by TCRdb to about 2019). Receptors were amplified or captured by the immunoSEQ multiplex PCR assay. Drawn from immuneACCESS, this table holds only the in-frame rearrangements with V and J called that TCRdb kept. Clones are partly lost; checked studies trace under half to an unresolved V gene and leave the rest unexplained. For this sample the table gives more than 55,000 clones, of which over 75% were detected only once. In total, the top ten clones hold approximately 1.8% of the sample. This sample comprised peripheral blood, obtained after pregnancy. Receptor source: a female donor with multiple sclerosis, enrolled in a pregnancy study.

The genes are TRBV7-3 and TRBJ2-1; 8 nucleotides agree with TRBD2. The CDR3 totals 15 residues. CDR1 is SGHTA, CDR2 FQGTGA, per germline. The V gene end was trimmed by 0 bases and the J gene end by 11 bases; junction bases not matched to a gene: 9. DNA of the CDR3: TGTGCCAGCAGCTTAACGGCGGGGGGCGCGAGGAAGCAGTTCTTC. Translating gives CASSLTAGGARKQFF.

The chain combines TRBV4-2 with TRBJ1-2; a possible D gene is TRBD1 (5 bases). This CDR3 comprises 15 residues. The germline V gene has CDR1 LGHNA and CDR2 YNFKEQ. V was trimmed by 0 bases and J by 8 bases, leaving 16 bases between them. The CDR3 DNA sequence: TGTGCCAGCAGCCAAGATAGTGGGGCAGGGTTGGGCTACACCTTC. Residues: CASSQDSGAGLGYTF.